The present entry profiles one TCR beta chain with its context. The authors' processing: From reference gene primer amplification, estimates of nucleated cell counts were derived. Sequencing used immunoSEQ multiplex PCR; TCRdb keeps in-frame clones, though not all of them. The V and J calls and clone size were taken over from that table, and D and trimming were inferred from the DNA. The table has roughly 30,000 clones, 93% seen once. The CDR3 runs 16 residues. The germline V gene encodes CDR1 SGHRS and CDR2 YFSETQ. V was pared by 1 base and J by 6 bases, with 5 bases of the junction left unmatched. The data were obtained in a study of blood T cell repertoires in COVID-19. Study overall: Collection of acute and convalescent COVID-19 samples took place in the United States, Italy and Spain. In each case, the material was cDNA or gDNA derived from T cells, B-cell-depleted T cells, or PBMCs.

Source material: peripheral blood. The V call is TRBV5-1, the J call TRBJ2-1; 12 positions agree with TRBD2. This TCR came from a human donor in a cohort sampled during active COVID-19. The CDR3 region has the DNA TGCGCCAGCAGCTTGACGCTAGCGGGAGGGCCCAATGAGCAGTTCTTC. Protein: CASSLTLAGGPNEQFF.